This T cell receptor beta chain was captured by sequencing in a study of control samples from healthy donors and cancer patients. Repertoires were generated with immunoSEQ multiplex PCR, while TCRdb's copy carries only in-frame clones and drops some. The data show 130,000 or so clones, over 75% seen once. CDR3 length: 16 residues. Per the germline V gene, CDR1 is SGHNT and CDR2 is YENEEA. J gave up 2 bases and V 4 bases, and 10 bases lay outside the gene matches. The source material was blood. The rearrangement joins TRBV11-3 to TRBJ2-7; the match to TRBD1 covers 8 bases. The source is a man aged 40-55 years in good health. DNA of the CDR3: TGTGCCAGCAGCTCTTGGACAGGGCAAACCCCCTACGAGCAGTACTTC. It specifies CASSSWTGQTPYEQYF.